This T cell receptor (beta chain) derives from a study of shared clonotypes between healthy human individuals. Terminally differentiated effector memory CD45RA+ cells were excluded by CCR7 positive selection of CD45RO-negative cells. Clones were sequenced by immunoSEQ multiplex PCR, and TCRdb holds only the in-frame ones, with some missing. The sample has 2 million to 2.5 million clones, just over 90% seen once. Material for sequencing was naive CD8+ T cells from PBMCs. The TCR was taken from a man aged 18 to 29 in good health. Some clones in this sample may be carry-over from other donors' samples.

CDR3 coding DNA: TGTGCCAGCAGCCTGGACAGCAACTCCTACGAGCAGTACTTC. It codes for CASSLDSNSYEQYF. This chain links TRBV28 with TRBJ2-7; D is possibly TRBD1 (6 bases). Germline assignment: CDR1 MDHEN and CDR2 SYDVKM. Trimming left V 6 bases short and J 0 bases short, with 12 bases between. The CDR3 loop spans 14 amino acids.